The entry below describes one TCR beta chain. This receptor's antigen is unknown. No much larger clone is present one base from it, and per-base qualities are unavailable. Receptors were amplified or captured by the immunoSEQ multiplex PCR assay. The study's own analysis went as follows. To diagnose cytomegalovirus status from the catalog of TCR beta chain sequences, a statistical classification framework was built. TCRdb stores this immuneACCESS table with in-frame sequences only. Part of the clones is absent; in the studies checked, under half of the shortfall reflects unresolved V genes, and no reason is known for the rest. V and J calls and clone size are as listed in that table; D and trimming were resolved from the DNA. The sample table contains 110,000 or so clones; only one count was recorded for around 85% of them. Together, the top ten hold approximately 4.5% of the sample. This specimen belongs to a study of cytomegalovirus exposure and HLA in healthy donors listed by TCRdb under 2017. Context from the whole study: According to a later analysis, one platform produced both the roughly 120 validation repertoires and the 700 or so repertoires of the first cohort. To predict cytomegalovirus infection status, the study brought together high-throughput TCR immunosequencing, statistical association of individual TCRs with disease status, and machine learning. Besides the first cohort of roughly 660 subjects, a separate validation cohort made up of over 95 different subjects was used. The aim of the study was to test whether cataloging public T cell receptors could identify signatures of past pathogen exposure. General study outcomes and caveats: A few of the identified cytomegalovirus-associated TCR beta chains were confirmed in vitro to be specific for cytomegalovirus antigens. The classifier was reported to diagnose cytomegalovirus status with high specificity and sensitivity in both the original and validation cohorts. A later analysis lacked HLA typing for the validation cohort, so it scored co-occurrence in that cohort across all 120 repertoires. It was suggested by the authors that the approach could potentially be generalized to other disease states and immunological phenotypes. In the study, approximately 150 TCR beta chains were listed as associated with cytomegalovirus. While some public TCRs were present in many individuals, most TCR sequences turned up only very rarely across donors. Subsequent analysis determined that TCRs grouped into clusters in the first cohort also showed a tendency toward co-occurrence across the 130 or so validation repertoires, and approximately 94% of cluster scores exceeded 0.

The donors were included in the validation cohort of over a hundred subjects, a group kept apart from the roughly 690-subject first cohort. The specimen was PBMCs. The clonotype comes from a man between 18 and 35 years old in good health and CMV-seropositive.

The bases read TGTGCCAGCAGTCCACAGGGGAACGGGGAGCTGTTTTTT. This yields the protein CASSPQGNGELFF. The chain is made from TRBV6-5 and TRBJ2-2, with 7 bases aligning to TRBD1. Spanning cysteine to phenylalanine, the CDR3 consists of 13 amino acids. The retained sequence is limited to the CDR3, 39 bases, with the frame set at the first base. Trimming accounts for 5 bases at V and 7 bases at J, while the number of junction bases matched to no gene is 4. CDR1 MNHEY and CDR2 SVGAGI are derived from the germline V gene.